The 31 T cell receptor beta chains given below trace back to one sample, sequenced in a study of blood T cell repertoires in COVID-19 (TCRdb year 2020). Libraries were made using the immunoSEQ multiplex PCR assay. The immuneACCESS repertoire file appears here via TCRdb, limited to in-frame rearrangements. These files lack a portion of the clones; in checked studies, under half of the deficit traces to unresolved V genes, and the cause of the others is not known. The sample table shows 80,000 to 100,000 clones, and roughly 82% are seen once. Clones ranked in the top ten supply approximately 11% of the sample. Sequencing was performed on peripheral blood. The receptors originated from an older man with active or convalescent COVID-19.

The chain employs TRBV6-5 and TRBJ2-5; TRBD1 matches 10 bases. The CDR3 has 14 amino acids. With V trimmed by 4 bases and J by 5 bases, 4 bases remained unmatched. The germline CDR1 and CDR2 sequences are MNHEY and SVGAGI. The CDR3 DNA reads TGTGCCAGCAGTTTGACAGGGGGCTGGGAGACCCAGTACTTC. Translated: CASSLTGGWETQYF.

The chain links TRBV7-2 to TRBJ2-1; D is possibly TRBD2 (6 bases). Germline CDR1 is SGHTA and CDR2 is FQGNSA. With 3 bases removed from V and 0 bases from J, the gap between germline ends came to 6 bases. The CDR3 spans 14 residues. CDR3: CASSFGGSYNEQFF. CDR3 bases: TGTGCCAGCAGCTTCGGGGGCTCCTACAATGAGCAGTTCTTC.

This chain links TRBV10-1 with TRBJ2-7; TRBD1 matches at 11 bases. CDR3 length: 14 residues. CDR1 WNHNN and CDR2 SYGVQD come from the germline V gene (reference sequence). After removal of 6 bases from V and 2 bases from J, the junction contained 3 bases not matched to a gene. As DNA, the CDR3 is TGCGCCAGCAGCGGGACAGGGGGGACCTACGAGCAGTACTTC. It translates to CASSGTGGTYEQYF.

The chain joins TRBV19 to TRBJ1-5; D uncertain. CDR1 LNHDA and CDR2 SQIVND come from the germline V gene (reference sequence). The CDR3 totals 14 residues. With 1 base removed from V and 5 bases from J, the gap between germline ends came to 9 bases. In nucleotides, the CDR3 is TGTGCCAGTAGTATAGGGACTACGGATCAGCCCCAGCATTTT. Protein: CASSIGTTDQPQHF.

This chain uses TRBV5-4 with TRBJ2-5; 11 bases agree with TRBD2. Germline CDR1 is SGHNT and CDR2 is YYREEE (reference sequence). The CDR3 runs to 14 residues. V shed 9 bases and J 2 bases; nucleotides not matched to a gene: 6. The CDR3 sequence is CATSLAGVQETQYF. CDR3 sequence (DNA): TGTGCCACATCACTAGCGGGGGTGCAAGAGACCCAGTACTTC.

This clone was counted a few times. The V call is TRBV18, the J call TRBJ2-5; TRBD2 aligns across 8 bases. The junction had 10 bases not matched to a gene; V was cut back by 2 bases and J by 5 bases. CDR1 and CDR2 from the germline V gene are KGHSH and LQKENI. The CDR3 extends over 16 amino acids. The CDR3 protein is CASSPGVAGSQETQYF. For the CDR3, the DNA is TGTGCCAGCTCACCAGGGGTAGCGGGGTCGCAGGAGACCCAGTACTTC.

V gene TRBV10-3 combines with J gene TRBJ1-2, with 10 bases lining up with TRBD1. CDR1 is ENHRY, CDR2 SYGVKD, per germline. The CDR3 extends over 15 amino acids. Germline trimming cut 6 bases from V and 6 bases from J; bases unmatched to any gene: 10. CDR3 sequence: CAIRPPRGTGDGYTF. The DNA for the CDR3 is TGTGCCATCAGACCCCCGCGGGGGACAGGGGATGGCTACACCTTC.

The chain couples TRBV30 to TRBJ1-6; D gene uncertain. This CDR3 contains 13 residues. From germline, CDR1 is GTSNPN and CDR2 SVGIG (reference sequence). Trimming left V 1 base short and J 4 bases short, with 5 bases between. The CDR3 coding sequence is TGTGCCTGGAGTGCCCGGTATAATTCACCCCTCCACTTT. Residues: CAWSARYNSPLHF.

The chain is built from TRBV4-3 and TRBJ2-2; 11 bases align to TRBD2. V dropped 3 bases and J dropped 4; count of bases not matched to a gene: 4. The CDR3 has 16 amino acids. The germline CDR1 and CDR2 sequences are LGHNA and YSLEER. DNA of the CDR3: TGCGCCAGCAGCCAGGATAGCGGGGGGGCCACCGGGGAGCTGTTTTTT. This codes for CASSQDSGGATGELFF.

The chain joins TRBV7-9 to TRBJ2-3; D may be TRBD2 (5 bases). Germline CDR1 reads SEHNR; CDR2 reads FQNEAQ (reference sequence). V lost 5 bases to trimming and J lost 3 bases, with 9 bases between them. The CDR3 consists of 13 residues. DNA of the CDR3: TGTGCCAGCAGCAGAGGGTCTACAGATACGCAGTATTTT. Protein product: CASSRGSTDTQYF. The whole variable domain, filled in from reference TRBV7-9 and TRBJ2-3, reads DTGVSQNPRHKITKRGQNVTFRCDPISEHNRLYWYRQTLGQGPEFLTYFQNEAQLEKSRLLSDRFSAERPKGSFSTLEIQRTEQGDSAMYLCASSRGSTDTQYFGPGTRLTVL.

The chain employs TRBV18 and TRBJ1-1, with D tentatively TRBD1 (6 bases). The germline gives CDR1 KGHSH, CDR2 LQKENI. This CDR3 has 15 residues. Trimming left V 9 bases short and J 1 base short, with 18 bases between. CDR3 nucleotide sequence: TGTGCCAGTTCCCGGGACACCGGAGGGAACACTGAAGCTTTCTTT. Translation gives CASSRDTGGNTEAFF.

The chain joins TRBV7-3 to TRBJ1-5; D is unresolved. With 1 base removed from V and 9 bases from J, the gap between germline ends came to 10 bases. CDR1 is SGHTA and CDR2 is FQGTGA in the germline V gene. The CDR3 sequence is 13 residues long. In nucleotides, the CDR3 is TGTGCCAGCAGCTTAAGCGGCTCGGGGCCCCAGCATTTT. Protein: CASSLSGSGPQHF.

V is TRBV11-2 and J is TRBJ2-2; D might be TRBD2 (6 bases). Germline CDR1 SGHAT, CDR2 FQNNGV. V lost 0 bases to trimming and J lost 9 bases, with 11 bases between them. The CDR3 consists of 14 residues. CDR3 DNA: TGTGCCAGCAGCTTAGATACTAGCCAGCGGGAGCTGTTTTTT. Its translation is CASSLDTSQRELFF.

This chain joins TRBV2 and TRBJ2-7; 7 bases agree with TRBD2. Germline lookup yields CDR1 SNHLY and CDR2 FYNNEI. The ends lost 6 bases at V and 3 bases at J; junction bases unmatched: 11. CDR3 length: 15 amino acids. CDR3 region: CASSGGAGELYEQYF. The CDR3 nucleotides are TGTGCCAGCAGCGGCGGGGCGGGGGAGCTCTACGAGCAGTACTTC.

The CDR3 reads CASRRTRGNEQFF. The CDR3 region has the DNA TGTGCCAGTAGGCGAACAAGGGGGAATGAGCAGTTCTTC. This chain joins TRBV19 and TRBJ2-1; the D gene is possibly TRBD1 (6 bases). Germline CDR1 reads LNHDA; CDR2 reads SQIVND (reference sequence). CDR3 length equals 13 residues. Trimming stripped 6 bases from V and 7 bases from J, with 13 bases between.

The table lists this clone with a count of one. This sequence joins TRBV19 and TRBJ2-1; 11 nucleotides line up with TRBD2. The CDR3 length is 15 residues. Germline values: CDR1 LNHDA, CDR2 SQIVND (reference sequence). Trimming took 3 bases from V and 6 from J; bases not matched to a gene: 4. Here the CDR3 DNA reads TGTGCCAGTAGTATCCGGACTAGCGGGCTCAATGAGCAGTTCTTC. Its translation is CASSIRTSGLNEQFF.

This rearrangement joins TRBV18 to TRBJ2-7; a possible D gene is TRBD2 (7 bases). Germline CDR1 reads KGHSH; CDR2 reads LQKENI. There are 15 residues in the CDR3. Between the trimmed V and J ends, which lost 2 bases and 3 bases, there was a span of 14 bases. The DNA for the CDR3 is TGTGCCAGCTCACCAGGGGGGGCTAGGAGCTACGAGCAGTACTTC. Encoded protein: CASSPGGARSYEQYF.

J is TRBJ1-2 and V is TRBV7-9; D perhaps matches TRBD1 (6 bases). The CDR3 has 13 residues. V was pared by 5 bases and J by 2 bases, with 9 bases between. CDR1 and CDR2 (germline): SEHNR, FQNEAQ (reference sequence). The CDR3 reads CASSAQGNYGYTF. CDR3 sequence (DNA): TGTGCCAGCAGCGCCCAGGGGAACTATGGCTACACCTTC.

This clone turned up a few times. The CDR3 nucleotides are TGTGCCATCAGTGAGGCCCTCCTCAGGGACAATCAGCCCCAGCATTTT. It yields the protein CAISEALLRDNQPQHF. The J gene is TRBJ1-5, the V gene TRBV10-3, with a weak D call TRBD1 (5 bases). With 2 bases removed from V and 3 bases from J, the gap between germline ends came to 14 bases. Germline V gene sequence: CDR1 ENHRY, CDR2 SYGVKD. CDR3 length: 16 residues.

The V and J genes are TRBV7-9 and TRBJ1-6, with a possible D match to TRBD1 (5 bases). This CDR3 has 16 residues. V was trimmed by 1 base and J by 10 bases, leaving 17 bases between them. Germline CDR1 reads SEHNR; CDR2 reads FQNEAQ (reference sequence). The CDR3 here is CASSLGLGRALSPLHF. Written as DNA, the CDR3 is TGTGCCAGCAGCTTAGGTTTAGGCAGGGCGCTCTCACCCCTCCACTTT.

The chain is built from TRBV6-5 and TRBJ2-7, with TRBD1 matching 8 bases. CDR3 length: 12 residues. CDR1 is MNHEY, CDR2 SVGAGI, per germline. The CDR3 bases are TGTGGAGCCGGGACAGGAATCTACGAGCAGTACTTC. Protein sequence: CGAGTGIYEQYF.

The J gene is TRBJ2-7, the V gene TRBV7-2; possibly TRBD2 for D (7 bases). The CDR3 has 13 amino acids. Trimming removed 9 bases at V and 2 bases at J, with 14 bases between. The V gene's germline CDR1 is SGHTA and CDR2 FQGNSA. This CDR3 is CASTAGAPYEQYF. The DNA for the CDR3 is TGTGCCAGTACGGCGGGGGCACCCTACGAGCAGTACTTC.

This clone appeared a single time. V usage is TRBV3-1 (or the pseudogene TRBV3-2) and J usage is TRBJ1-6; D is perhaps TRBD1 (5 bases). Per germline, CDR1 LGHDT and CDR2 YNNKEL (reference sequence). V lost 1 base and J lost 5, with 15 bases in between. The CDR3 contains 17 residues. In nucleotides, the CDR3 is TGTGCCAGCAGCCAAGTGGTGACAGCCCTCCATAATTCACCCCTCCACTTT. It yields the protein CASSQVVTALHNSPLHF.

This clone came up a few times. The V and J genes are TRBV29-1 and TRBJ1-5, with a possible D match to TRBD1 (6 bases). V gave up 6 bases and J gave up 3 bases, with 12 bases separating them. The CDR3 has 13 amino acids. CDR1 and CDR2 (germline): SQVTM, ANQGSEA. The CDR3 reads CSVLTGLNQPQHF. CDR3 nucleotides: TGCAGCGTCCTTACAGGGCTCAATCAGCCCCAGCATTTT.

At least ten counts were recorded for this clone. The chain couples TRBV5-6 to TRBJ2-5; 9 bases line up with TRBD1. Germline V gene sequence: CDR1 SGHDT, CDR2 YYEEEE. This CDR3 has 15 amino acids. With 0 bases clipped from V and 9 bases from J, the junction kept 9 bases outside the gene matches. Here the CDR3 DNA reads TGTGCCAGCAGCTTGGGGACAGGGGTGGTTTGGGCCCAGTACTTC. The encoded protein is CASSLGTGVVWAQYF.

In this sample, this clone turned up a few times. The chain recombines TRBV10-3 with TRBJ2-1; 10 bases fit TRBD2. In germline, CDR1 is ENHRY, CDR2 SYGVKD. The CDR3 runs to 14 residues. J gave up 4 bases and V 6 bases, and 3 bases lay outside the gene matches. The CDR3, as DNA: TGTGCCATCAGCTCTAGCGGGGGTTACAATGAGCAGTTCTTC. Its translation: CAISSSGGYNEQFF.

The genes are TRBV12-2 and TRBJ2-3; the table names TRBD1, a call not compared with the DNA. TRBV12-2 is noted as a pseudogene. The length of the CDR3 is 15 residues. CDR3 nucleotides: TGTGCAAGTCGACCGGGACAGGGGGGGGCAGATACGCAGTATTTT. It encodes CASRPGQGGADTQYF.

The sample holds one count of this clone. The chain joins TRBV12-3 or TRBV12-4 to TRBJ1-1; no clear D. V lost 7 bases to trimming and J lost 5 bases, with 11 bases between them. This CDR3 is built from 12 residues. CDR3 amino acids: CASKAGRTEAFF. DNA for the CDR3: TGTGCCAGCAAGGCGGGGAGGACTGAAGCTTTCTTT.

CDR3 residues: CASSPDSGTSYNEQFF. For the CDR3, the DNA is TGTGCCAGCAGCCCCGACTCTGGCACCTCCTACAATGAGCAGTTCTTC. The chain links TRBV7-8 to TRBJ2-1, with D unclear. Germline CDR1 reads SGHVS; CDR2 reads FQNEAQ. CDR3 length equals 16 residues. Trimming took 5 bases from V and 0 from J, leaving 14 bases between them.

The rearrangement uses TRBV5-5 and TRBJ1-3; D is possibly TRBD1 (6 bases). Trimming shortened V by 3 bases and J by 0 bases, and 16 bases separated the two germline ends. The CDR3 is 17 residues long. In germline, CDR1 is SGHKS, CDR2 YYEKEE (reference sequence). The CDR3 protein is CASSSLGGDLSGNTIYF. Written as DNA, the CDR3 is TGTGCCAGCAGCTCCCTAGGGGGGGATCTCTCTGGAAACACCATATATTTT.

The genes are TRBV12-5 and TRBJ2-5, with 9 bases that match TRBD1. Trimming took 7 bases from V and 4 from J; bases not matched to a gene: 13. Germline V gene data show CDR1 as LGHNT and CDR2 as FRNRAP. The CDR3 totals 16 residues. The CDR3, as DNA: TGTGCTAGTGTCGGAACCGGGACAGGGTCCCCAGAGACCCAGTACTTC. Translation gives CASVGTGTGSPETQYF. The full variable domain, rest sourced from reference TRBV12-5 and TRBJ2-5, is DARVTQTPRHKVTEMGQEVTMRCQPILGHNTVFWYRQTMMQGLELLAYFRNRAPLDDSGMPKDRFSAEMPDATLATLKIQPSEPRDSAVYFCASVGTGTGSPETQYFGPGTRLLVL.